The rows below give T cell receptor beta chains drawn from one sample of a study of shared clonotypes between healthy human individuals. Clones were read by immunoSEQ multiplex PCR, and TCRdb kept only the in-frame ones, dropping some. The profile shows roughly 2,300,000 clones, approximately 90% of them singletons. The sequenced sample was naive CD4+ T cells from PBMCs. The receptors originated from a man younger than 30 in good health. Some clones in this sample may be carry-over from other donors' samples. CDR3s include the opening cysteine and the closing phenylalanine or tryptophan. D genes are given only for firm matches. Expanded clones are given a class, and other clones once, few, many or no size at all.

v_call	j_call	clone_size	d_call	cdr3_nt	cdr3_aa
TRBV5-1	TRBJ2-2	-	-	TGCGCCGGCAGCTTGGATGTGGCCACCGGGGAGCTGTTTTTT	CAGSLDVATGELFF
TRBV5-1	TRBJ2-3	-	-	TGCGCCAGCAGGGACAGTGCAGGCACAGATACGCAGTATTTT	CASRDSAGTDTQYF
TRBV6-1	TRBJ1-5	-	-	TGTGCCAGCAGTGACCTTACAGGGATCTATAGCAATCAGCCCCAGCATTTT	CASSDLTGIYSNQPQHF
TRBV9	TRBJ2-5	-	-	TGTGCCAGCAGCATGAAGGCCGGGCGCCAAGAGACCCAGTACTTC	CASSMKAGRQETQYF
TRBV19	TRBJ2-1	-	TRBD1	TGTGCCAGTAGTTCCCCCCGGCCACCTTGGGGACAGGGGGCCTACAATGAGCAGTTCTTC	CASSSPRPPWGQGAYNEQFF
TRBV25-1	TRBJ2-7	-	TRBD1	TGTGCCAGCAGTTTGGGCAGGGGGTTCGACGAGCAGTACTTC	CASSLGRGFDEQYF
TRBV7-9	TRBJ2-5	-	-	TGTGCCAGCAGCCCCCTGGACAGAGACCAAGAGACCCAGTACTTC	CASSPLDRDQETQYF
TRBV30	TRBJ2-3	-	-	TGTGCCTGGAGTGTAGGGGCTACCCGGGATACGCAGTATTTT	CAWSVGATRDTQYF
TRBV9	TRBJ2-1	-	-	TGTGCCAGCAGCGTAGCGGGATCCGGATACAATGAGCAGTTCTTC	CASSVAGSGYNEQFF
TRBV29-1	TRBJ2-5	-	-	TGCAGCGTCCGGCGTTCTCAAGAGACCCAGTACTTC	CSVRRSQETQYF
TRBV6-5	TRBJ2-5	-	-	TGTGCCAGCACTGGGGACAACCAAGAGACCCAGTACTTC	CASTGDNQETQYF
TRBV6-5	TRBJ2-7	-	-	TGTGCCAGCAGTTACGAAGTAGCAGGGCTCGAGCAGTACTTC	CASSYEVAGLEQYF
TRBV7-9	TRBJ2-7	once	TRBD2	TGTGCCAGCAGCCCTCTAGCGGGAGCAGGAGAGCAGTACTTC	CASSPLAGAGEQYF
TRBV5-1	TRBJ1-2	-	-	TGCGCCAGCAGCTCCTTAGCAGGCCCCCTTGGCTACACCTTC	CASSSLAGPLGYTF
TRBV7-2	TRBJ2-3	-	-	TGTGCCAGCAGCCCTCCTTACCCGGAAAGCACAGATACGCAGTATTTT	CASSPPYPESTDTQYF
TRBV5-1	TRBJ2-7	-	TRBD2	TGCGCCAGCAGCTTGCAGGGACTAGCGGATTACGAGCAGTACTTC	CASSLQGLADYEQYF
TRBV7-6	TRBJ1-1	once	-	TGTGCCAGCAGTCCTCAGGTTTCGAACACTGAAGCTTTCTTT	CASSPQVSNTEAFF
TRBV19	TRBJ2-7	-	-	TGTGCCAGTAGTTCTCGGGAGACGGACGAGCAGTACTTC	CASSSRETDEQYF
TRBV7-3	TRBJ1-2	-	-	TGTGCCAGCAGGTTGTCCCTCCCCAACTATGGCTACACCTTC	CASRLSLPNYGYTF
TRBV10-3	TRBJ1-4	once	-	TGTGCCATCAGTGAGAGTAGGGGATTGGGGGAAAAACTGTTTTTT	CAISESRGLGEKLFF
TRBV11-2	TRBJ2-7	-	TRBD2	TGTGCCAGCAGTCGTCTAGCGGGGACAAGCTCCTACGAGCAGTACTTC	CASSRLAGTSSYEQYF
TRBV28	TRBJ1-1	-	TRBD1	TGTGCCAGCAGTTCGTCCTCCACAGGGGGAGCTTTCTTT	CASSSSSTGGAFF
TRBV5-1	TRBJ2-2	once	TRBD2	TGCGCCAGCAGCTCCGGGACTAGTTTCGTCTCCGGGGAGCTGTTTTTT	CASSSGTSFVSGELFF
TRBV4-2	TRBJ1-1	once	TRBD1	TGTGCCAGCAGCCAAGTTCGGAGGGGGCTGAGAGCTGAAGCTTTCTTT	CASSQVRRGLRAEAFF
TRBV7-3	TRBJ1-2	-	-	TGTGCCAGCAGCTCGGGGATGAGCTACACCTTC	CASSSGMSYTF
TRBV20-1	TRBJ1-1	-	-	TGCATGTCCCCTCTGAACACTGAAGCTTTCTTT	CMSPLNTEAFF
TRBV5-1	TRBJ2-5	-	TRBD2	TGCGCCAGCAGCTTGGGTTCGAGCGGGAGGAAAGAGACCCAGTACTTC	CASSLGSSGRKETQYF
TRBV19	TRBJ1-2	-	TRBD1	TGTGCCAGTAATTACCGGGACAGGGCGTATGGCTACACCTTC	CASNYRDRAYGYTF
TRBV7-3	TRBJ2-1	-	-	TGTGCCAGCAGCACGAACGCCGGGGGACAGTTCTACAATGAGCAGTTCTTC	CASSTNAGGQFYNEQFF
TRBV5-6	TRBJ1-2	-	-	TGTGCCAGCAATTGGCAGCCGTCATCGGGGACCTATGGCTACACCTTC	CASNWQPSSGTYGYTF
TRBV5-6	TRBJ1-2	-	TRBD1	TGTGCCAGCAGCTTGATTACAGGGGGAAGGGATGGCTACACCTTC	CASSLITGGRDGYTF
TRBV11-2	TRBJ1-3	few	-	TGTGCCAGCAGTCGCGGACAGACCCCTGGAAACACCATATATTTT	CASSRGQTPGNTIYF
TRBV7-9	TRBJ2-7	-	-	TGTGCCAGCAGGGTAAACGGTAATTTGTACGAGCAGTACTTC	CASRVNGNLYEQYF
TRBV7-9	TRBJ2-5	-	TRBD2	TGTGCCAGCAGTCTACTAGCGGGGCAAGAGACCCAGTACTTC	CASSLLAGQETQYF
TRBV7-2	TRBJ2-1	-	-	TGTGCCAGCAGCCTAGTGAGAGACAATGAGCAGTTCTTC	CASSLVRDNEQFF
TRBV7-8	TRBJ2-1	-	TRBD2	TGTGCCAGCAGCTTAGGGACTAGCGGGAGGGCAATCAGGGCAAATGAGCAGTTCTTC	CASSLGTSGRAIRANEQFF
TRBV5-1	TRBJ2-2	-	-	TGCGCCAGCAGCCGACAGGCGGAGGGGACCGGGGAGCTGTTTTTT	CASSRQAEGTGELFF
TRBV19	TRBJ1-2	-	-	TGTGCCAGTAGTATAGGGACGGGCTATGGCTACACCTTC	CASSIGTGYGYTF
TRBV28	TRBJ1-5	-	TRBD1	TGTGCCAGCATTATACGGGACAGGGCTTTCGATCAGCCCCAGCATTTT	CASIIRDRAFDQPQHF
TRBV10-1	TRBJ2-1	-	-	TGCGCCAGCAGTGCAACTCGGGGGACTCTCAATGAGCAGTTCTTC	CASSATRGTLNEQFF